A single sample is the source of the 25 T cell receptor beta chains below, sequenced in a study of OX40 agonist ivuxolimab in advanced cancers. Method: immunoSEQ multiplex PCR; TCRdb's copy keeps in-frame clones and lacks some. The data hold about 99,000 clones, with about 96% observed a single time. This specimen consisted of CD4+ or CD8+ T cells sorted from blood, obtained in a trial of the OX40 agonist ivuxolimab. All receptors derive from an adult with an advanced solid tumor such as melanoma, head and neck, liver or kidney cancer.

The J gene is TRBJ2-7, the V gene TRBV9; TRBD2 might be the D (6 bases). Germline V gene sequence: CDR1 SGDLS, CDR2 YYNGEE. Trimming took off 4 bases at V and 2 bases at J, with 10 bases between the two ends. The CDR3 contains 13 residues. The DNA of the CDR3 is TGTGCCAGCAGCCCGGGACTTCCCTACGAGCAGTACTTC. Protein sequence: CASSPGLPYEQYF.

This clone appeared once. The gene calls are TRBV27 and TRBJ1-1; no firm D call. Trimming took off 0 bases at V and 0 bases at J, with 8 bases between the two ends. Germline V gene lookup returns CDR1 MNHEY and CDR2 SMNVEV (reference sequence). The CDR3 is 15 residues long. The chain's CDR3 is CASSLSPQLNTEAFF. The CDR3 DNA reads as TGTGCCAGCAGTTTATCCCCCCAACTGAACACTGAAGCTTTCTTT.

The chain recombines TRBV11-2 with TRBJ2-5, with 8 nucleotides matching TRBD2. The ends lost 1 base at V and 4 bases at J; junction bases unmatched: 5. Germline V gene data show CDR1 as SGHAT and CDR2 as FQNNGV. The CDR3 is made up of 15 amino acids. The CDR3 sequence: CASSLAGGPRETQYF. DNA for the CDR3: TGTGCCAGCAGCTTAGCGGGAGGGCCGAGAGAGACCCAGTACTTC. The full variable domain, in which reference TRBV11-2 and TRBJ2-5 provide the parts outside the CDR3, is EAGVAQSPRYKIIEKRQSVAFWCNPISGHATLYWYQQILGQGPKLLIQFQNNGVVDDSQLPKDRFSAERLKGVDSTLKIQPAKLEDSAVYLCASSLAGGPRETQYFGPGTRLLVL.

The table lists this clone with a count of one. CDR3 in DNA: TGTGCCAGCAGCCCCGAGCGGGGAAGCTCCTACAATGAGCAGTTCTTC. Its protein product is CASSPERGSSYNEQFF. The rearrangement uses TRBV7-9 and TRBJ2-1, with 7 nucleotides matching TRBD2. This CDR3 is 16 amino acids long. The junction had 7 bases not matched to a gene; V was cut back by 5 bases and J by 0 bases. From germline, CDR1 is SEHNR and CDR2 FQNEAQ (reference sequence).

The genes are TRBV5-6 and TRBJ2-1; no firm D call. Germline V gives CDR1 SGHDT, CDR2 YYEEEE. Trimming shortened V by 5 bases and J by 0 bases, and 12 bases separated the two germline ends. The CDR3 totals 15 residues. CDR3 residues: CASRSTPSSYNEQFF. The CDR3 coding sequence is TGTGCCAGCAGGTCGACTCCGAGCTCCTACAATGAGCAGTTCTTC.

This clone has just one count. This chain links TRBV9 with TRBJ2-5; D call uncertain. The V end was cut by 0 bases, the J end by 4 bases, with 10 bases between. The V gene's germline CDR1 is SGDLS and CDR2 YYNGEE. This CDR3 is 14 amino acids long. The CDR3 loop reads CASSVGWGSETQYF. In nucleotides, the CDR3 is TGTGCCAGCAGCGTAGGCTGGGGTTCAGAGACCCAGTACTTC.

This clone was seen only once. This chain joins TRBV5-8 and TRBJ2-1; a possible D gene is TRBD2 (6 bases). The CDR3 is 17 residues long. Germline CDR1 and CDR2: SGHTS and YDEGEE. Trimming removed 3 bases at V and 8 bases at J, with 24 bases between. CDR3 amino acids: CASSSVGTRSIWDEQFF. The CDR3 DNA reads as TGTGCCAGCAGCTCCGTCGGGACTCGTTCTATCTGGGATGAGCAGTTCTTC.

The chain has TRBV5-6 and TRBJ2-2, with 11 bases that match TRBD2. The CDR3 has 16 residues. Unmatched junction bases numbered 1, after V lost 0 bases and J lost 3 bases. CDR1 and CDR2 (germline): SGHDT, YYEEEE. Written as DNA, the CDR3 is TGTGCCAGCAGCTTGGAACTAGCGGGGGACACCGGGGAGCTGTTTTTT. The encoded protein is CASSLELAGDTGELFF.

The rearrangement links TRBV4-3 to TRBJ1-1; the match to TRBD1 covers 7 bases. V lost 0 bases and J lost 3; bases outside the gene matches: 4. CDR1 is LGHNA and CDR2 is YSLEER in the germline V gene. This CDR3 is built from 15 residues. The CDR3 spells CASSQDGTGDTEAFF. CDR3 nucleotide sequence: TGCGCCAGCAGCCAAGATGGAACAGGGGACACTGAAGCTTTCTTT.

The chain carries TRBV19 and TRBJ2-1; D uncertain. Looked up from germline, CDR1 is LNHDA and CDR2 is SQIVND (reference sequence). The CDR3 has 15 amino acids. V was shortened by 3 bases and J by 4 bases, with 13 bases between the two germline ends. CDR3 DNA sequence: TGTGCCAGTAGTATCCCCGACTCCCCTTACAATGAGCAGTTCTTC. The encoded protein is CASSIPDSPYNEQFF.

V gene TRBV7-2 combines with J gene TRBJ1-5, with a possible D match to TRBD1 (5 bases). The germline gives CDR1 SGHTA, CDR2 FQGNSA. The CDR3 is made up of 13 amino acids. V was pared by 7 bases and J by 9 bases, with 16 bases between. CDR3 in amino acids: CASTPPGGVPQHF. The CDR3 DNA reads TGTGCCAGCACCCCTCCTGGGGGTGTGCCCCAGCATTTT.

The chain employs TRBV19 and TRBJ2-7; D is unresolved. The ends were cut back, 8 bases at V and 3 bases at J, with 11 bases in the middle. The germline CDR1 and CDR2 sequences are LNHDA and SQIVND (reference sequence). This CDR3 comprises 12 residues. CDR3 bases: TGTGCCAGTTCACGCGGAATCTACGAGCAGTACTTC. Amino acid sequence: CASSRGIYEQYF.

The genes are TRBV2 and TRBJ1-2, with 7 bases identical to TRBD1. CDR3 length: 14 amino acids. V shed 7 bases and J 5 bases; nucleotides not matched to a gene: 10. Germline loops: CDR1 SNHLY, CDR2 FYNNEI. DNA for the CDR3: TGTGCCAGCAATCCCCCAGACAGGGAATATGGCTACACCTTC. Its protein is CASNPPDREYGYTF.

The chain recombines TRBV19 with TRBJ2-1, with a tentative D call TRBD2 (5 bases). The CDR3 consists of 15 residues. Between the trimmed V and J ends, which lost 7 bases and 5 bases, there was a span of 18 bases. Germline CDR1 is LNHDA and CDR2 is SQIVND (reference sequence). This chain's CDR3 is CASTTLGSGDNEQFF. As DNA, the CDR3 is TGTGCCAGTACCACCCTAGGGTCCGGGGACAATGAGCAGTTCTTC.

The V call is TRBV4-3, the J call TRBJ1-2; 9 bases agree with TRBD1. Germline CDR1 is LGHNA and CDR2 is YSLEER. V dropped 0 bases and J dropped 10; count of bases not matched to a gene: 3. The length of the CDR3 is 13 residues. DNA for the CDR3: TGCGCCAGCAGCCAAGAGGGACAGGGAATCTACACCTTC. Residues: CASSQEGQGIYTF.

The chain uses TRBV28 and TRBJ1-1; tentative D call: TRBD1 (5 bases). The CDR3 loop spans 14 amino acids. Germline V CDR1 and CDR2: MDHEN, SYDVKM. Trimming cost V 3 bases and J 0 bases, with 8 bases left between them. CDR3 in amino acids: CASSLTAMNTEAFF. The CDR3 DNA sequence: TGTGCCAGCAGTTTGACAGCTATGAACACTGAAGCTTTCTTT.

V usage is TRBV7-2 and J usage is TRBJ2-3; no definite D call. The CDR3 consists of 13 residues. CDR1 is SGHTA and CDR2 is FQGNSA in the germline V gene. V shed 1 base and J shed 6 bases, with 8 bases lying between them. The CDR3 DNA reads TGTGCCAGCAGCTTAGGGGGAAGCGATACGCAGTATTTT. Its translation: CASSLGGSDTQYF.

The CDR3 region is CASSVDSDRVDYGYTF. CDR3 DNA sequence: TGTGCCAGCAGCGTAGACTCTGACAGGGTGGACTATGGCTACACCTTC. The chain couples TRBV9 to TRBJ1-2; the match to TRBD1 covers 7 bases. The junction had 8 bases not matched to a gene; V was cut back by 0 bases and J by 3 bases. Germline V gene lookup returns CDR1 SGDLS and CDR2 YYNGEE. This CDR3 is built from 16 residues.

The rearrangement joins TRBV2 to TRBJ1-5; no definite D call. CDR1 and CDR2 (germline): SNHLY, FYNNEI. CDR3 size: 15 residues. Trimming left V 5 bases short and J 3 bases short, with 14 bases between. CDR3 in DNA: TGTGCCAGCAGTAAAGGCAGCCCCTCCAATCAGCCCCAGCATTTT. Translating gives CASSKGSPSNQPQHF.

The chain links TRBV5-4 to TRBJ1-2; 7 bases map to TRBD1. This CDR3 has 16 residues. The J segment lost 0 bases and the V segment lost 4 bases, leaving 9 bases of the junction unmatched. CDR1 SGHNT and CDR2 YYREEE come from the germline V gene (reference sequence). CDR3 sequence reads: CASSQSTGAPNYGYTF. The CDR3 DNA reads TGTGCCAGCAGCCAATCTACAGGGGCCCCTAACTATGGCTACACCTTC.

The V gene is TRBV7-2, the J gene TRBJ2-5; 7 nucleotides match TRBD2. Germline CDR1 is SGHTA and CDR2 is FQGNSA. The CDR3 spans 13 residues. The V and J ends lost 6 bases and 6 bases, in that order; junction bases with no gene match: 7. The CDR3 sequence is CASRASGGQTQYF. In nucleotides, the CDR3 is TGTGCCAGCAGAGCTAGCGGCGGGCAGACCCAGTACTTC.

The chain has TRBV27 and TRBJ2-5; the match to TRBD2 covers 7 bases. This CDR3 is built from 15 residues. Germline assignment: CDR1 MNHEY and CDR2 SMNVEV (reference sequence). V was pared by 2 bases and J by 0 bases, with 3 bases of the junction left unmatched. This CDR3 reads CASSLLRGDQETQYF. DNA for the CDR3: TGTGCCAGCAGTTTACTCCGGGGGGACCAAGAGACCCAGTACTTC.

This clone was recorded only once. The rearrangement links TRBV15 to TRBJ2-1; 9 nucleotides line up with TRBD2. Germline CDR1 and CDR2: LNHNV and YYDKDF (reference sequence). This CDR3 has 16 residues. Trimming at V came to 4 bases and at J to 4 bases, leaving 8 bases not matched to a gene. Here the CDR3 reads CATSKGSGGLYNEQFF. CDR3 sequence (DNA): TGTGCCACCAGCAAGGGGAGCGGGGGGCTATACAATGAGCAGTTCTTC.

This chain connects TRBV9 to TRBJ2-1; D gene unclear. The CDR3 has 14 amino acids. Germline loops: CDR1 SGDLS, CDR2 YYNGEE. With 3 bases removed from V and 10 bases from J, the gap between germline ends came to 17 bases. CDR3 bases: TGTGCCAGCAGCGGACAAATAGGAGTACGAGAGCAGTTCTTC. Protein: CASSGQIGVREQFF.

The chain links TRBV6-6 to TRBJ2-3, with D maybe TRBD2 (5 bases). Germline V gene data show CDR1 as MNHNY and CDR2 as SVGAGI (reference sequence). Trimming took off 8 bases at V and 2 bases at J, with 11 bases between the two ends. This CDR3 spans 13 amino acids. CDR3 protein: CASGLDVTDTQYF. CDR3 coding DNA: TGTGCCAGCGGACTGGATGTCACAGATACGCAGTATTTT.